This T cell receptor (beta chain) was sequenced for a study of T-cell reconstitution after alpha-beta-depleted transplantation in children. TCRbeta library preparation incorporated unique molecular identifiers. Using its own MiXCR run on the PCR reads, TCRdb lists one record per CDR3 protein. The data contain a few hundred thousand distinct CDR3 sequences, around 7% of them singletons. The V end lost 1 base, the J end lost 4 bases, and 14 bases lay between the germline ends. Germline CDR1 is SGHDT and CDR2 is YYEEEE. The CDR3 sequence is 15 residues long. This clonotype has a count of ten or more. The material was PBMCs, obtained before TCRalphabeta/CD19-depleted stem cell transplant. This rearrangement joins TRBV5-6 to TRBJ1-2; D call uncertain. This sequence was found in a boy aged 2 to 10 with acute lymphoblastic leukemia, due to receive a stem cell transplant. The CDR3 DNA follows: TGTGCCAGCAGCTTGAGGTGGCGAACTGGCTATGGCTACACCTTC. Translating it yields CASSLRWRTGYGYTF. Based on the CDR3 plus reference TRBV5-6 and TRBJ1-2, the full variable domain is DAGVTQSPTHLIKTRGQQVTLRCSPKSGHDTVSWYQQALGQGPQFIFQYYEEEERQRGNFPDRFSGHQFPNYSSELNVNALLLGDSALYLCASSLRWRTGYGYTFGSGTRLTVV.